The text below deals with one T cell receptor beta chain. Germline lookup yields CDR1 WSHSY and CDR2 SAAADI. The CDR3 consists of 16 residues. The data belong to a study of blood T cell repertoires in COVID-19. In the study overall: Researchers got acute and convalescent COVID-19 samples from the United States, Italy and Spain. Nucleic acid was either cDNA or gDNA, and it came from T cells, B-cell-depleted T cells, or PBMCs.

In the original analysis: Amplification of reference gene primers provided the estimated nucleated cell counts. TCRdb keeps only in-frame clones here, not all; method: immunoSEQ multiplex PCR. The V and J calls and clone size were taken over from that table, and D and trimming were inferred from the DNA. The sample lists about 45,000 clones, 80% to 90% occurring once. This clonotype was sampled from a human donor in a cohort sampled during active COVID-19. Sequenced input: peripheral blood. The V call is TRBV10-2, the J call TRBJ2-3; 12 positions match TRBD2. The CDR3 sequence is CATSSGGGLGTDTQYF. As DNA, the CDR3 is TGCGCTACGTCTAGCGGGGGGGGTTTGGGCACAGATACGCAGTATTTT.